These 7 T cell receptor beta chains were sequenced from one sample in a study of OX40 agonist ivuxolimab in advanced cancers. Repertoires were generated with immunoSEQ multiplex PCR, while TCRdb's copy carries only in-frame clones and drops some. The table records roughly 100,000 clones, around 83% of them present only once. The sample in question was CD4+ or CD8+ T cells sorted from blood, obtained in a trial of the OX40 agonist ivuxolimab. The receptors here all came from an adult with an advanced solid tumor such as melanoma, head and neck, liver or kidney cancer.

J is TRBJ1-3 and V is TRBV2, with 7 bases matching TRBD1. The length of the CDR3 is 14 residues. Per the germline V gene, CDR1 is SNHLY and CDR2 is FYNNEI. J lost 2 bases, V lost 6 bases, and 4 bases had no gene match. The CDR3 DNA reads as TGTGCCAGCAGCCCGGGACAGCCTGGAAACACCATATATTTT. Translation gives CASSPGQPGNTIYF.

This clone turned up a few times. The chain uses TRBV4-3 and TRBJ2-4; D is unclear. The germline CDR1 and CDR2 sequences are LGHNA and YSLEER. This CDR3 region has 14 residues. V gave up 1 base and J gave up 5 bases, with 9 bases separating them. The CDR3 nucleotides are TGCGCCAGCAGCCAAGTAACGGGTGAAAACATTCAGTACTTC. Its translation: CASSQVTGENIQYF.

V gene TRBV28 combines with J gene TRBJ2-7; unclear D gene. Trimming left V 5 bases short and J 5 bases short, with 7 bases between. CDR1 is MDHEN, CDR2 SYDVKM, per germline. This CDR3 spans 11 amino acids. CDR3: CASSTRDEQYF. CDR3 DNA: TGTGCCAGCAGTACGCGCGACGAGCAGTACTTC.

The genes are TRBV18 and TRBJ2-1; D possibly corresponds to TRBD2 (5 bases). V gave up 3 bases and J gave up 9 bases, with 12 bases separating them. CDR1 is KGHSH and CDR2 is LQKENI in the germline V gene. The CDR3 is 13 amino acids. The CDR3 sequence is CASSPEEGGEQFF. The CDR3 DNA reads as TGTGCCAGCTCACCGGAGGAAGGAGGTGAGCAGTTCTTC.

The chain is built from TRBV6-5 and TRBJ1-2, with D unresolved. Trimming cost V 6 bases and J 3 bases, with 2 bases left between them. Germline V CDR1 and CDR2: MNHEY, SVGAGI. This CDR3 spans 10 amino acids. CDR3 nucleotide sequence: TGTGCCAGCAGCGACTATGGCTACACCTTC. Translating gives CASSDYGYTF.

This chain connects TRBV9 to TRBJ1-5; D call uncertain. The germline CDR1 and CDR2 sequences are SGDLS and YYNGEE. The CDR3 runs to 13 residues. V was clipped by 7 bases and J by 1 base, with 9 bases between them. CDR3 residues: CASSRGSNQPQHF. CDR3 DNA: TGTGCCAGCTCTCGAGGGAGCAATCAGCCCCAGCATTTT.

The table lists this clone with a few counts. This rearrangement joins TRBV28 to TRBJ2-7; D gene uncertain. CDR1 MDHEN and CDR2 SYDVKM come from the germline V gene. The CDR3 runs to 14 residues. The ends were cut back, 7 bases at V and 2 bases at J, with 15 bases in the middle. The CDR3: CASIQSRSPYEQYF. The CDR3 nucleotides read TGTGCCAGCATTCAATCCCGCAGTCCCTACGAGCAGTACTTC.